This T cell receptor beta chain was identified during a study of blood T cell repertoires in COVID-19. The method was immunoSEQ multiplex PCR; TCRdb's version includes in-frame clones alone and lacks a portion of them. The sample yields 150,000 to 200,000 clones, about 80% seen once. The germline V gene has CDR1 MDHEN and CDR2 SYDVKM. The CDR3 extends over 16 amino acids. The V segment lost 6 bases and the J segment 5 bases; nucleotides outside the gene matches: 12. The clonotype was recovered from a woman aged 80 or older with acute or convalescent COVID-19. The sample comprised peripheral blood. This rearrangement joins TRBV28 to TRBJ2-1; 8 bases are shared with TRBD2. The CDR3 DNA reads TGTGCCAGCAGCCCCACCATAGGAGCGGGGGACAATGAGCAGTTCTTC. Protein: CASSPTIGAGDNEQFF. Together with reference TRBV28 and TRBJ2-1, the CDR3 gives the full variable domain: DVKVTQSSRYLVKRTGEKVFLECVQDMDHENMFWYRQDPGLGLRLIYFSYDVKMKEKGDIPEGYSVSREKKERFSLILESASTNQTSMYLCASSPTIGAGDNEQFFGPGTRLTVL.